What follows are 27 T cell receptor beta chains derived from one specimen sequenced in a study of cytomegalovirus exposure and HLA in healthy donors. With 60 Vbeta and 13 Jbeta primers, the PCR was carried out. Assay: immunoSEQ multiplex PCR; the TCRdb copy retains only in-frame clones and omits some. This sample yields about 140,000 clones, of which around two thirds are seen a single time; less than 3% belongs to the top ten. Input material: PBMCs. The receptors were sampled from a woman in her forties in good health and CMV-seronegative.

The chain couples TRBV7-3 to TRBJ1-1, with D possibly TRBD1 on 5 matching bases. V shed 9 bases and J shed 2 bases, with 19 bases lying between them. From germline, CDR1 is SGHTA and CDR2 FQGTGA. CDR3 size: 15 residues. The CDR3 DNA sequence: TGTGCCAGTTCTTCTGGGGGAGGGATTAACACTGAAGCTTTCTTT. Translated: CASSSGGGINTEAFF.

The chain joins TRBV11-2 to TRBJ2-5; 15 nucleotides match TRBD2. The germline V gene has CDR1 SGHAT and CDR2 FQNNGV. Unmatched junction bases numbered 4, after V lost 5 bases and J lost 0 bases. This CDR3 contains 17 residues. The CDR3 loop reads CASSPGLAGGYQETQYF. For the CDR3, the DNA is TGTGCCAGCAGCCCCGGACTAGCGGGGGGGTACCAAGAGACCCAGTACTTC. The whole variable domain, filled in from reference TRBV11-2 and TRBJ2-5, reads EAGVAQSPRYKIIEKRQSVAFWCNPISGHATLYWYQQILGQGPKLLIQFQNNGVVDDSQLPKDRFSAERLKGVDSTLKIQPAKLEDSAVYLCASSPGLAGGYQETQYFGPGTRLLVL.

This clone was observed a handful of times. The chain employs TRBV5-1 and TRBJ1-2, with 10 bases aligning to TRBD1. The CDR3 contains 15 residues. Germline V lookup: CDR1 SGHRS, CDR2 YFSETQ. V lost 4 bases and J lost 7; bases outside the gene matches: 10. The CDR3 DNA is TGCGCCAGCAGCCAGACAGGGGGCAGAGTGAGTGGCTACACCTTC. As protein: CASSQTGGRVSGYTF.

The rearrangement links TRBV7-2 to TRBJ2-3; D uncertain. The CDR3 totals 15 residues. Germline CDR1 is SGHTA and CDR2 is FQGNSA. V lost 1 base to trimming and J lost 0 bases, with 8 bases between them. For the CDR3, the DNA is TGTGCCAGCAGCTTAGGTGGGCCAAGCACAGATACGCAGTATTTT. This gives the protein CASSLGGPSTDTQYF.

There are a few counts of this clone. The J gene is TRBJ1-1, the V gene TRBV7-9, with D maybe TRBD1 (6 bases). V was pared by 1 base and J by 1 base, with 22 bases between. Germline V gene lookup returns CDR1 SEHNR and CDR2 FQNEAQ (reference sequence). The CDR3 has 19 amino acids. In nucleotides, the CDR3 is TGTGCCAGCAGCTTAGTAGGGACACGGAAAATGGGGAAGAACACTGAAGCTTTCTTT. Encoded protein: CASSLVGTRKMGKNTEAFF.

CDR3 sequence (DNA): TGTGCCAGCTCACCATCCCCTGGGGCAGGCAATCAGCCCCAGCATTTT. Encoded protein: CASSPSPGAGNQPQHF. V and J are TRBV18 and TRBJ1-5; the D gene is possibly TRBD1 (5 bases). Trimming took 2 bases from V and 2 from J, leaving 13 bases between them. Germline V CDR1 and CDR2: KGHSH, LQKENI. CDR3 length equals 16 residues.

There are a few counts of this clone. The chain's CDR3 is CASSRTGWSTNEKLFF. The CDR3 nucleotides are TGTGCCAGCTCTCGCACAGGGTGGTCAACTAATGAAAAACTGTTTTTT. The genes are TRBV18 and TRBJ1-4, with D perhaps TRBD1 (6 bases). V lost 6 bases to trimming and J lost 0 bases, with 14 bases between them. CDR1 and CDR2 (germline): KGHSH, LQKENI. The CDR3 is made up of 16 amino acids.

This clone was observed once. Other DNA sequences in the sample encode the same CDR3. The rearrangement joins TRBV7-2 to TRBJ1-2; D may be TRBD1 (5 bases). CDR1 and CDR2 (germline): SGHTA, FQGNSA. The CDR3 extends over 13 amino acids. V was trimmed by 5 bases and J by 2 bases, leaving 9 bases between them. The CDR3 DNA sequence: TGTGCCAGCAGCCCGGACACGAACTATGGCTACACCTTC. It yields the protein CASSPDTNYGYTF.

This chain links TRBV5-6 with TRBJ1-2; maybe TRBD1 (5 bases). Per germline, CDR1 SGHDT and CDR2 YYEEEE. The V gene lost 4 bases and the J gene lost 8 bases, with 12 bases spanning the gap. The CDR3 is 12 amino acids. The CDR3 here is CASSGQGGGYTF. The CDR3 DNA follows: TGTGCCAGCAGCGGTCAGGGCGGCGGCTACACCTTC.

The chain has TRBV6-1 and TRBJ2-3; 7 nucleotides line up with TRBD2. The CDR3 contains 12 residues. The V gene end was trimmed by 1 base and the J gene end by 12 bases; junction bases not matched to a gene: 4. Germline CDR1 MNHNS, CDR2 SASEGT. CDR3 amino acids: CASSEGTRLQYF. The CDR3 coding sequence is TGTGCCAGCAGTGAAGGGACTAGACTCCAGTATTTT.

V is TRBV7-9 and J is TRBJ2-7, with 7 bases lining up with TRBD1. Germline CDR1 and CDR2: SEHNR and FQNEAQ (reference sequence). The CDR3 runs to 13 residues. Trimming cost V 6 bases and J 4 bases; bases outside gene matches: 6. The CDR3: CASRRDSTYEQYF. CDR3 DNA sequence: TGTGCCAGCAGGAGGGACAGCACTTACGAGCAGTACTTC.

Ten or more counts support this clone. The rearrangement joins TRBV30 to TRBJ2-7; a possible D gene is TRBD1 (5 bases). From germline, CDR1 is GTSNPN and CDR2 SVGIG (reference sequence). The CDR3 is 13 residues long. V was cut by 0 bases and J by 5 bases, with 11 bases left in between. The CDR3 DNA reads as TGTGCCTGGAGTGTCCCAGGGATCCACGAGCAGTACTTC. Translating gives CAWSVPGIHEQYF.

The chain uses TRBV25-1 and TRBJ1-4; TRBD1 matches at 10 bases. The V segment lost 3 bases and the J segment 8 bases; nucleotides outside the gene matches: 9. There are 16 residues in the CDR3. Germline CDR1 is MGHDK and CDR2 is SYGVNS. The CDR3 here is CASSDMGRTGGEKLFF. The CDR3 bases are TGTGCCAGCAGTGATATGGGCCGGACAGGGGGAGAAAAACTGTTTTTT. Full variable domain (missing parts from reference TRBV25-1 and TRBJ1-4): EADIYQTPRYLVIGTGKKITLECSQTMGHDKMYWYQQDPGMELHLIHYSYGVNSTEKGDLSSESTVSRIRTEHFPLTLESARPSHTSQYLCASSDMGRTGGEKLFFGSGTQLSVL.

In its sample, this clone was seen once. The CDR3 DNA is TGTGCCAGCAGCTTTACAGGGGGCAATGAGCAGTTCTTC. Translation: CASSFTGGNEQFF. V usage is TRBV5-4 and J usage is TRBJ2-1, with 8 bases matching TRBD1. V lost 2 bases and J lost 6; bases outside the gene matches: 1. CDR1 SGHNT and CDR2 YYREEE come from the germline V gene (reference sequence). The CDR3 totals 13 residues.

The chain is built from TRBV15 and TRBJ1-2; TRBD1 is a possible D gene (6 bases). The germline gives CDR1 LNHNV, CDR2 YYDKDF (reference sequence). This CDR3 is 13 amino acids long. Trimming removed 2 bases at V and 4 bases at J, with 8 bases between. CDR3 coding DNA: TGTGCCACCAGCAGACAGGGGAGCTATGGCTACACCTTC. It yields the protein CATSRQGSYGYTF.

The chain joins TRBV5-1 to TRBJ2-7; D possibly corresponds to TRBD2 (7 bases). This CDR3 is built from 16 residues. The V end lost 3 bases, the J end lost 3 bases, and 19 bases lay between the germline ends. Germline CDR1 and CDR2: SGHRS and YFSETQ. The CDR3 nucleotides are TGCGCCAGCAGCTACTCGACGGCAGGGGAGGGCTACGAGCAGTACTTC. Translated: CASSYSTAGEGYEQYF.

The V and J genes are TRBV6-6 and TRBJ1-5; D gene unclear. Per germline, CDR1 MNHNY and CDR2 SVGAGI (reference sequence). The germline V and J ends were trimmed by 7 bases and 3 bases, with 13 bases remaining between them. CDR3 length: 14 amino acids. CDR3 residues: CASTQFGDNQPQHF. In DNA form, the CDR3 reads TGTGCCAGCACCCAATTCGGGGACAATCAGCCCCAGCATTTT.

V gene TRBV15 combines with J gene TRBJ1-4; D uncertain. The CDR3 covers 16 residues. Trimming left V 0 bases short and J 8 bases short, with 16 bases between. CDR1 LNHNV and CDR2 YYDKDF come from the germline V gene (reference sequence). Written as DNA, the CDR3 is TGTGCCACCAGCAGAGATCTTGAGGGAACGGGAGAAAAACTGTTTTTT. Protein sequence: CATSRDLEGTGEKLFF.

This clone was counted only a few times. The chain recombines TRBV6-5 with TRBJ2-3, with D tentatively TRBD1 (6 bases). In germline, CDR1 is MNHEY, CDR2 SVGAGI. CDR3 length: 13 amino acids. V was trimmed by 9 bases and J by 7 bases, leaving 17 bases between them. The CDR3, as DNA: TGTGCCAGTCGACAGGCCAGCTCTTATACGCAGTATTTT. Translated: CASRQASSYTQYF.

The chain combines TRBV7-2 with TRBJ2-3, with a weak D call TRBD1 (6 bases). The V end lost 3 bases, the J end lost 5 bases, and 12 bases lay between the germline ends. The CDR3 spans 14 residues. The germline V gene encodes CDR1 SGHTA and CDR2 FQGNSA. This CDR3 is CASSFWGREDTQYF. The DNA of the CDR3 is TGTGCCAGCAGCTTTTGGGGGCGCGAAGATACGCAGTATTTT.

This clone was seen once. In DNA, the CDR3 is TGTGCCATCAGTGAATGGGGGGGGAACACTGAAGCTTTCTTT. Protein product: CAISEWGGNTEAFF. The chain recombines TRBV10-3 with TRBJ1-1; D perhaps matches TRBD1 (5 bases). V lost 3 bases, J lost 1 base, and 9 bases lay in between. Germline lookup yields CDR1 ENHRY and CDR2 SYGVKD. This CDR3 contains 14 residues.

V usage is TRBV5-4 and J usage is TRBJ2-5, with TRBD2 matching over 7 bases. Germline loops: CDR1 SGHNT, CDR2 YYREEE (reference sequence). Trimming removed 9 bases from V and 3 bases from J; junction bases left unmatched: 11. CDR3 length: 14 residues. CDR3 sequence: CAITPGAGKETQYF. The CDR3 nucleotides read TGTGCCATTACCCCGGGAGCGGGGAAAGAGACCCAGTACTTC.

Comments on this clone: This sample includes further DNA sequences coding for the same CDR3. In nucleotides, the CDR3 is TGCGCCAGCAGCCTGGACCGGGGGGACAATCAGCCCCAGCATTTT. As protein: CASSLDRGDNQPQHF. This chain uses TRBV5-1 with TRBJ1-5; perhaps TRBD1 as D (5 bases). The V gene lost 4 bases and the J gene lost 3 bases, with 14 bases spanning the gap. The CDR3 loop spans 15 amino acids. Germline CDR1 reads SGHRS; CDR2 reads YFSETQ. The full variable domain, rest sourced from reference TRBV5-1 and TRBJ1-5, is KAGVTQTPRYLIKTRGQQVTLSCSPISGHRSVSWYQQTPGQGLQFLFEYFSETQRNKGNFPGRFSGRQFSNSRSEMNVSTLELGDSALYLCASSLDRGDNQPQHFGDGTRLSIL.

This CDR3 reads CASKTGGGNTEAFF. CDR3 bases: TGTGCCAGCAAGACGGGAGGCGGGAACACTGAAGCTTTCTTT. The chain joins TRBV28 to TRBJ1-1, with D unresolved. CDR1 is MDHEN and CDR2 is SYDVKM in the germline V gene. The V and J ends lost 7 bases and 1 base respectively, with 13 bases between them. CDR3 length: 14 amino acids.

The chain couples TRBV28 to TRBJ1-6; no definite D call. V was trimmed by 2 bases and J by 7 bases, leaving 15 bases between them. The CDR3 totals 16 residues. Germline values: CDR1 MDHEN, CDR2 SYDVKM. The CDR3 sequence is CASSLVGLSTNSPLHF. Here the CDR3 DNA reads TGTGCCAGCAGTTTAGTCGGACTGTCTACGAATTCACCCCTCCACTTT. Full variable domain (missing parts from reference TRBV28 and TRBJ1-6): DVKVTQSSRYLVKRTGEKVFLECVQDMDHENMFWYRQDPGLGLRLIYFSYDVKMKEKGDIPEGYSVSREKKERFSLILESASTNQTSMYLCASSLVGLSTNSPLHFGNGTRLTVT.

The chain combines TRBV19 with TRBJ2-7; TRBD1 aligns across 9 bases. Losses at the gene ends were 6 bases for V and 0 bases for J; bases not matched to a gene: 18. CDR1 LNHDA and CDR2 SQIVND come from the germline V gene (reference sequence). CDR3 length: 19 amino acids. The CDR3 loop is CASRSFGTGPAPSSYEQYF. CDR3 sequence (DNA): TGTGCCAGTAGAAGCTTCGGGACAGGGCCCGCTCCTAGCTCCTACGAGCAGTACTTC.

The chain employs TRBV27 and TRBJ2-5, with TRBD1 as a possible D gene (5 bases). This CDR3 has 15 residues. The germline gives CDR1 MNHEY, CDR2 SMNVEV (reference sequence). Trimming shortened V by 5 bases and J by 5 bases, and 18 bases separated the two germline ends. As DNA, the CDR3 is TGTGCCAGCAGTCCCACAGAGACAGCCGGGGAGACCCAGTACTTC. This codes for CASSPTETAGETQYF.